The sequence of this T cell receptor (beta chain) was determined in a study of shared T cell receptors in the human thymus. TCRdb keeps only in-frame clones here, not all; method: immunoSEQ multiplex PCR. This sample has about 380,000 clones, with roughly 94% found just once. V was pared by 0 bases and J by 2 bases, with 14 bases between. The CDR3 runs 16 residues. Germline V gene lookup returns CDR1 KGHSH and CDR2 LQKENI. The clonotype comes from a human donor. V is TRBV18 and J is TRBJ2-7; D is perhaps TRBD1 or TRBD2 (5 bases each). Sequencing was done on a sample of thymocytes. The CDR3 reads CASSPPNRGVAYEQYF. CDR3 sequence (DNA): TGTGCCAGCTCACCACCTAACAGAGGGGTCGCCTACGAGCAGTACTTC.